The 32 T cell receptor beta chains in this list originate from one sample, sequenced in a study of PD-L1 blockade in urothelial cancer. Regarding time point: peripheral blood 6 weeks after treatment start. Using immunoSEQ multiplex PCR, the repertoire was profiled, and TCRdb retains in-frame clones only, with some absent. The table has about 130,000 clones, roughly 82% seen once. The input for sequencing was PBMCs, taken around atezolizumab (anti-PD-L1) treatment. Receptors were obtained from a man between 45 and 60 years old with urothelial cancer.

The chain is built from TRBV4-2 and TRBJ2-3; 9 bases map to TRBD2. Losses at the gene ends were 6 bases for V and 2 bases for J; bases not matched to a gene: 6. This CDR3 is built from 15 residues. Looked up from germline, CDR1 is LGHNA and CDR2 is YNFKEQ. The DNA of the CDR3 is TGTGCCAGCAGTCTAGCGGGGACCTTCACAGATACGCAGTATTTT. This sequence encodes CASSLAGTFTDTQYF.

This chain joins TRBV11-3 and TRBJ2-1; no clear D. Trimming pared 1 base from V and 7 bases from J, leaving 8 bases between. The CDR3 covers 13 residues. Germline values: CDR1 SGHNT, CDR2 YENEEA. In nucleotides, the CDR3 is TGTGCCAGCAGCTTAGCCAGATCTAATGAGCAGTTCTTC. Amino acids: CASSLARSNEQFF.

The chain carries TRBV7-9 and TRBJ1-4; 8 bases match TRBD1. V gave up 7 bases and J gave up 0 bases; unmatched junction bases: 10. The CDR3 has 17 residues. CDR1 SEHNR and CDR2 FQNEAQ come from the germline V gene (reference sequence). CDR3 DNA: TGTGCCAGCAACAGGGGGGTTCGAGACACAACTAATGAAAAACTGTTTTTT. Its protein is CASNRGVRDTTNEKLFF.

The chain joins TRBV9 to TRBJ2-1; the match to TRBD2 covers 11 bases. With 3 bases clipped from V and 0 bases from J, the junction kept 11 bases outside the gene matches. Per germline, CDR1 SGDLS and CDR2 YYNGEE. This CDR3 is 19 amino acids long. CDR3 protein: CASSGRSTSGSSSYNEQFF. Here the CDR3 DNA reads TGTGCCAGCAGCGGTAGGTCCACTAGCGGGAGTAGCTCCTACAATGAGCAGTTCTTC.

The chain joins TRBV7-6 to TRBJ2-5; D is perhaps TRBD2 (6 bases). Germline V gene sequence: CDR1 SGHVS, CDR2 FNYEAQ. The ends were cut back, 0 bases at V and 5 bases at J, with 16 bases in the middle. The CDR3 extends over 16 amino acids. The CDR3 DNA sequence: TGTGCCAGCAGCTTAGCCATGGGGGGTGGGTTTGAGACCCAGTACTTC. Translated, it gives CASSLAMGGGFETQYF.

Written as DNA, the CDR3 is TGTGCCAGCAGCGCTCCCTTTGCGGATAGCACAGATACGCAGTATTTT. It codes for CASSAPFADSTDTQYF. The V call is TRBV4-2, the J call TRBJ2-3; D is unresolved. Trimming cost V 5 bases and J 0 bases, with 15 bases left between them. This CDR3 region has 16 residues. The germline V gene encodes CDR1 LGHNA and CDR2 YNFKEQ.

The chain combines TRBV5-4 with TRBJ1-1; 7 nucleotides align to TRBD1. The V and J ends lost 0 bases and 6 bases, in that order; junction bases with no gene match: 2. Germline V gene sequence: CDR1 SGHNT, CDR2 YYREEE (reference sequence). This CDR3 has 13 residues. CDR3 amino acids: CASSLVGQAEAFF. CDR3 coding DNA: TGTGCCAGCAGCTTGGTCGGACAGGCTGAAGCTTTCTTT.

V is TRBV18 and J is TRBJ2-7; TRBD2 agrees at 10 bases. The CDR3 has 14 amino acids. The germline gives CDR1 KGHSH, CDR2 LQKENI. The trim removed 6 bases at V and 4 bases at J, leaving 6 bases unmatched. The CDR3 nucleotides are TGTGCCAGCTCGCCCGGACTAGCGGATTACGAGCAGTACTTC. Its translation is CASSPGLADYEQYF.

In the case of this clone: This specimen includes other DNA sequences encoding the same CDR3. This rearrangement joins TRBV5-1 to TRBJ1-1; TRBD1 matches at 11 bases. J lost 0 bases, V lost 3 bases, and 1 base had no gene match. The germline V gene has CDR1 SGHRS and CDR2 YFSETQ. The CDR3 runs 15 residues. For the CDR3, the DNA is TGCGCCAGCAGCTGGACAGGGGGCATGAACACTGAAGCTTTCTTT. This codes for CASSWTGGMNTEAFF.

The sample holds one count of this clone. The rearrangement uses TRBV6-6 and TRBJ1-5; a weak D match, TRBD1 (6 bases). This CDR3 is built from 14 residues. Trimming shortened V by 4 bases and J by 6 bases, and 13 bases separated the two germline ends. Germline V CDR1 and CDR2: MNHNY, SVGAGI (reference sequence). CDR3 coding DNA: TGTGCCAGCAGTTGGGACATGATGGGTCAGCCCCAGCATTTT. Encoded protein: CASSWDMMGQPQHF.

The CDR3 sequence is CASSYVGNEQFF. The CDR3 DNA reads TGTGCCAGCAGTTATGTCGGGAATGAGCAGTTCTTC. This chain uses TRBV6-5 with TRBJ2-1, with D unclear. This CDR3 region has 12 residues. Germline-derived CDR1 and CDR2 are MNHEY and SVGAGI. Trimming shortened V by 3 bases and J by 7 bases, and 7 bases separated the two germline ends.

About this clone itself: At one end, the junction sequence differs from germline, possibly due to a read error. The rearrangement joins TRBV6-5 to TRBJ2-7, with TRBD1 matching 7 bases. Germline assignment: CDR1 MNHEY and CDR2 SVGAGI. The CDR3 is 13 amino acids. DNA for the CDR3: TGTGCCAGCAGTCAGAACAGGGGTAGCAACGCCGATTTC. Encoded protein: CASSQNRGSNADF.

Remarks on this clone: This CDR3 is also generated by other DNA sequences in the sample. The chain employs TRBV5-1 and TRBJ2-2, with TRBD2 matching over 8 bases. Germline loops: CDR1 SGHRS, CDR2 YFSETQ. The junction had 3 bases not matched to a gene; V was cut back by 0 bases and J by 2 bases. The CDR3 sequence is 16 residues long. The CDR3 DNA reads TGCGCCAGCAGCTTGGTCGGGGGGGCAAACACCGGGGAGCTGTTTTTT. As protein: CASSLVGGANTGELFF.

V usage is TRBV19 and J usage is TRBJ2-3, with 8 bases identical to TRBD1. Trimming removed 1 base from V and 0 bases from J; junction bases left unmatched: 6. The CDR3 sequence is 17 residues long. CDR1 is LNHDA and CDR2 is SQIVND in the germline V gene (reference sequence). CDR3 amino acids: CASSIVWQGASTDTQYF. The CDR3 region has the DNA TGTGCCAGTAGTATAGTGTGGCAGGGGGCAAGCACAGATACGCAGTATTTT. The variable domain in full, completed from reference TRBV19 and TRBJ2-3, reads DGGITQSPKYLFRKEGQNVTLSCEQNLNHDAMYWYRQDPGQGLRLIYYSQIVNDFQKGDIAEGYSVSREKKESFPLTVTSAQKNPTAFYLCASSIVWQGASTDTQYFGPGTRLTVL.

The V gene is TRBV11-2, the J gene TRBJ2-3, with TRBD2 identical over 12 bases. CDR1 and CDR2 from the germline V gene are SGHAT and FQNNGV. The J segment lost 0 bases and the V segment lost 6 bases, leaving 10 bases of the junction unmatched. The CDR3 is made up of 18 amino acids. The CDR3 here is CASRPRTSGRTSTDTQYF. In DNA form, the CDR3 reads TGTGCCAGCAGGCCCCGCACTAGCGGGAGGACTAGCACAGATACGCAGTATTTT. The full variable domain, with the rest looked up from reference TRBV11-2 and TRBJ2-3, is EAGVAQSPRYKIIEKRQSVAFWCNPISGHATLYWYQQILGQGPKLLIQFQNNGVVDDSQLPKDRFSAERLKGVDSTLKIQPAKLEDSAVYLCASRPRTSGRTSTDTQYFGPGTRLTVL.

The chain combines TRBV6-4 with TRBJ2-1; 10 positions match TRBD2. The CDR3 sequence is 15 residues long. From germline, CDR1 is MRHNA and CDR2 SNTAGT. J gave up 4 bases and V 6 bases, and 6 bases lay outside the gene matches. The CDR3 DNA sequence: TGTGCCAGCAGCACCCTAGCGGGGGATTACAATGAGCAGTTCTTC. It translates to CASSTLAGDYNEQFF.

The chain employs TRBV7-9 and TRBJ2-7; possible D gene TRBD1, 5 bases. The CDR3 is 12 amino acids. The V gene lost 5 bases and the J gene lost 4 bases, with 9 bases spanning the gap. In germline, CDR1 is SEHNR, CDR2 FQNEAQ (reference sequence). As DNA, the CDR3 is TGTGCCAGCAGCATGACAGTATACGAGCAGTACTTC. It yields the protein CASSMTVYEQYF.

The J gene is TRBJ2-7, the V gene TRBV27, with D maybe TRBD1 (5 bases). The CDR3 covers 13 residues. The germline V gene has CDR1 MNHEY and CDR2 SMNVEV (reference sequence). Trimming pared 5 bases from V and 5 bases from J, leaving 13 bases between. The CDR3 bases are TGTGCCAGCAGTCCCAACAACAGGAACGAGCAGTACTTC. Translation gives CASSPNNRNEQYF.

The rearrangement joins TRBV6-4 to TRBJ2-1, with 10 bases identical to TRBD1. Per the germline V gene, CDR1 is MRHNA and CDR2 is SNTAGT. V dropped 5 bases and J dropped 8; count of bases not matched to a gene: 12. CDR3 length equals 16 residues. In DNA form, the CDR3 reads TGTGCCAGCAGTAAGGTGGGACAGGGGATCGACCATGAGCAGTTCTTC. It is translated as CASSKVGQGIDHEQFF.

Notes on this clone: The conserved closing phenylalanine or tryptophan is absent in this CDR3, likely reflecting a read error. The chain is built from TRBV5-6 and TRBJ2-7; a possible D gene is TRBD1 (6 bases). V lost 4 bases and J 0 bases, leaving 11 bases between the germline ends. In germline, CDR1 is SGHDT, CDR2 YYEEEE. This CDR3 contains 14 residues. CDR3 residues: CASSRDTRSYEQYL. As DNA, the CDR3 is TGTGCCAGCAGCCGGGACACGCGCTCCTACGAGCAGTACCTC.

In its sample, this clone was seen once. This chain uses TRBV30 with TRBJ2-2; 7 bases match TRBD2. Germline lookup yields CDR1 GTSNPN and CDR2 SVGIG (reference sequence). This CDR3 has 16 amino acids. The V gene end was trimmed by 0 bases and the J gene end by 3 bases; junction bases not matched to a gene: 7. The CDR3 bases are TGTGCCTGGAGTGTACGGCTAGCGGAATACACCGGGGAGCTGTTTTTT. As protein: CAWSVRLAEYTGELFF.

This clone was observed once. The chain uses TRBV28 and TRBJ1-1; 8 bases are shared with TRBD1. This CDR3 has 14 residues. V lost 6 bases, J lost 4 bases, and 7 bases stayed unmatched. The germline V gene encodes CDR1 MDHEN and CDR2 SYDVKM. CDR3 in amino acids: CASSLRGRGTEAFF. DNA of the CDR3: TGTGCCAGCAGCCTCAGGGGGCGGGGCACTGAAGCTTTCTTT.

This chain uses TRBV27 with TRBJ1-2; TRBD1 aligns across 8 bases. This CDR3 contains 15 residues. Germline V gene data show CDR1 as MNHEY and CDR2 as SMNVEV (reference sequence). The trim removed 7 bases at V and 1 base at J, leaving 8 bases unmatched. The CDR3 DNA reads as TGTGCCAGCAAGGCCAGGGGGCGGAGTAACTATGGCTACACCTTC. Protein sequence: CASKARGRSNYGYTF.

The V and J genes are TRBV30 and TRBJ1-3; D is perhaps TRBD1 (5 bases). This CDR3 contains 15 residues. From germline, CDR1 is GTSNPN and CDR2 SVGIG (reference sequence). Trimming took off 1 base at V and 0 bases at J, with 10 bases between the two ends. CDR3 protein: CAWSGGLLSGNTIYF. Written as DNA, the CDR3 is TGTGCCTGGAGTGGGGGACTCCTCTCTGGAAACACCATATATTTT.

This sequence joins TRBV6-4 and TRBJ2-1; 12 positions agree with TRBD2. The CDR3 runs 15 residues. The ends lost 3 bases at V and 10 bases at J; junction bases unmatched: 7. From germline, CDR1 is MRHNA and CDR2 SNTAGT. The CDR3 DNA reads as TGTGCCAGCAGTGAAATGGCTAGCGGGAGGGGGGAGCAGTTCTTC. Residues: CASSEMASGRGEQFF.

The chain joins TRBV7-6 to TRBJ2-1; TRBD2 agrees at 11 bases. V shed 5 bases, J shed 6 bases, and the junction held 6 bases outside the gene matches. The germline V gene has CDR1 SGHVS and CDR2 FNYEAQ. The CDR3 is 15 residues long. For the CDR3, the DNA is TGTGCCAGCAGCATAACTAGCGGGAGAGGCAATGAGCAGTTCTTC. This translates into CASSITSGRGNEQFF.

V is TRBV13 and J is TRBJ2-5; a weak D match, TRBD1 (5 bases). V was pared by 1 base and J by 2 bases, with 11 bases between. Germline CDR1 is PRHDT and CDR2 is FYEKMQ (reference sequence). This CDR3 contains 15 residues. The CDR3 DNA reads as TGTGCCAGCAGCTTAGAGGGGAAGCTACAAGAGACCCAGTACTTC. Translated, it gives CASSLEGKLQETQYF.

The chain recombines TRBV14 with TRBJ2-7, with TRBD1 identical over 11 bases. The CDR3 is 15 residues long. With V trimmed by 9 bases and J by 7 bases, 14 bases remained unmatched. Germline-derived CDR1 and CDR2 are SGHDN and FVKESK. CDR3 nucleotide sequence: TGTGCCAGTACCGGACAGGGGGCCTATCCTTGGGAGCAGTACTTC. Translation gives CASTGQGAYPWEQYF.

The CDR3 bases are TGTGCCAGCAGCCACCGACAGGGTGGGGTTGAAAAACTGTTTTTT. Protein sequence: CASSHRQGGVEKLFF. This sequence joins TRBV7-9 and TRBJ1-4; 7 nucleotides line up with TRBD1. Trimming took 5 bases from V and 7 from J; bases not matched to a gene: 10. The CDR3 is 15 amino acids. The germline gives CDR1 SEHNR, CDR2 FQNEAQ (reference sequence).

The genes are TRBV18 and TRBJ2-1; perhaps TRBD2 as D (6 bases). The length of the CDR3 is 13 residues. Germline CDR1 is KGHSH and CDR2 is LQKENI. Trimming removed 3 bases from V and 8 bases from J, with 11 bases in between. CDR3 nucleotides: TGTGCCAGCTCACCCCGGAGGGATTATGAGCAGTTCTTC. Its protein is CASSPRRDYEQFF.

This chain connects TRBV19 to TRBJ1-2; no clear D. Germline V lookup: CDR1 LNHDA, CDR2 SQIVND (reference sequence). The CDR3 is 14 residues long. Trimming took off 7 bases at V and 5 bases at J, with 17 bases between the two ends. The DNA of the CDR3 is TGTGCCAGTACTTATTCGTCGGGGTTTTATGGCTACACCTTC. Amino acid sequence: CASTYSSGFYGYTF.

CDR3 protein: CASRQLADIYNEQFF. The CDR3 nucleotides are TGCGCCAGCCGACAACTAGCGGATATCTACAATGAGCAGTTCTTC. V gene TRBV5-1 combines with J gene TRBJ2-1; 8 bases map to TRBD2. Germline assignment: CDR1 SGHRS and CDR2 YFSETQ. This CDR3 contains 15 residues. The V gene end was trimmed by 7 bases and the J gene end by 3 bases; junction bases not matched to a gene: 9.